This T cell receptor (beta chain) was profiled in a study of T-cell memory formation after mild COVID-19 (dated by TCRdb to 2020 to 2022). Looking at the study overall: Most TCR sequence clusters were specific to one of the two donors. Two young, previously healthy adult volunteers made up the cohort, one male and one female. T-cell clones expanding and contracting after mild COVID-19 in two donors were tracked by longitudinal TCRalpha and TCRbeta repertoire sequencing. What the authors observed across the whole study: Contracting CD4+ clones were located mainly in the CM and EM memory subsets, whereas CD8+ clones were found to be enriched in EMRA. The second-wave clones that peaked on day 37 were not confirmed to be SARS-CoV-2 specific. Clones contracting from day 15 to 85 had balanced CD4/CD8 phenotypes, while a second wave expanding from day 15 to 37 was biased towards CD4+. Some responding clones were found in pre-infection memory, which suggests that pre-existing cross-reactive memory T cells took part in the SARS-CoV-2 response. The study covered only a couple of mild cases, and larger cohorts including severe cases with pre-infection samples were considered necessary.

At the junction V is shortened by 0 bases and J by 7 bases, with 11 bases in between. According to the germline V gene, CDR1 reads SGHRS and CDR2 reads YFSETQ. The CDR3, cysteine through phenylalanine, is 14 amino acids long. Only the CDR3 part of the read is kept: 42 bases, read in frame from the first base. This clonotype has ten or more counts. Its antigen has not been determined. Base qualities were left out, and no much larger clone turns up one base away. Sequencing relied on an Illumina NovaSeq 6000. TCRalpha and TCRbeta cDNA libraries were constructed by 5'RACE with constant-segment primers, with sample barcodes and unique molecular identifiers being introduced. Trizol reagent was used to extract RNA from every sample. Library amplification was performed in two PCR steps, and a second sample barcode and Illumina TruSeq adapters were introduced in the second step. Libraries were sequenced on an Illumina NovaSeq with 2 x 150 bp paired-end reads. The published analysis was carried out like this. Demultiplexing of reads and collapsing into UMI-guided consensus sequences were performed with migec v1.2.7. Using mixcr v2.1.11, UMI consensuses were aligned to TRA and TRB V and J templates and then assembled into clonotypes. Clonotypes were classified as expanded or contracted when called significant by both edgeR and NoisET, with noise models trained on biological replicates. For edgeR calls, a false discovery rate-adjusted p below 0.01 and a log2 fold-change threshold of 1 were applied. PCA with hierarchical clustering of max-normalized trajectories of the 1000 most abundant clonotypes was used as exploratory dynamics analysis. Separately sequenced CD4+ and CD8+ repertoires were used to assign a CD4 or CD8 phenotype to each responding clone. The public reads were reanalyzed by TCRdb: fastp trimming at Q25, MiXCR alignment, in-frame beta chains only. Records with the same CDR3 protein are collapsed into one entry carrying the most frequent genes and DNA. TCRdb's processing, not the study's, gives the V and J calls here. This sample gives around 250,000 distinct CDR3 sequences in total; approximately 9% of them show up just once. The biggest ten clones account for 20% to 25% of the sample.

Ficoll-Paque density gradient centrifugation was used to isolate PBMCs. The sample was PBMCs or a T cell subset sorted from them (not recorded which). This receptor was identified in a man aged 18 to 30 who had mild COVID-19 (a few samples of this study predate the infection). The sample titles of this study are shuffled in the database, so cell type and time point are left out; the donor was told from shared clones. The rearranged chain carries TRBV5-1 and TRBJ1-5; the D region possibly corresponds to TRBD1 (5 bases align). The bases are TGCGCCAGCAGCTTGGATCAGGGAGGCCAGCCCCAGCATTTT. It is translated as CASSLDQGGQPQHF.